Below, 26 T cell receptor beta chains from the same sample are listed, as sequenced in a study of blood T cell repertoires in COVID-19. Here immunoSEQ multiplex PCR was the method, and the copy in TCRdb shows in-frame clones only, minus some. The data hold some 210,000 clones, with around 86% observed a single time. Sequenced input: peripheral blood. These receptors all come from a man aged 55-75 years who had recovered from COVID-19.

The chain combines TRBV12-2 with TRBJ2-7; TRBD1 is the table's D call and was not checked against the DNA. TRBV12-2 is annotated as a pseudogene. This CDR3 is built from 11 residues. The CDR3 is CASRLWGPAYF. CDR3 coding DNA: TGTGCAAGTCGCTTATGGGGCCCTGCGTACTTC.

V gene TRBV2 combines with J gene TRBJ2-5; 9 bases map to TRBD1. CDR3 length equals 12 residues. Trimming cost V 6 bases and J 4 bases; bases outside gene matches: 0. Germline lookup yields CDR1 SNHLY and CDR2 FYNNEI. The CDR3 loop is CASRGQGETQYF. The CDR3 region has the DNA TGTGCCAGCAGGGGACAGGGAGAGACCCAGTACTTC.

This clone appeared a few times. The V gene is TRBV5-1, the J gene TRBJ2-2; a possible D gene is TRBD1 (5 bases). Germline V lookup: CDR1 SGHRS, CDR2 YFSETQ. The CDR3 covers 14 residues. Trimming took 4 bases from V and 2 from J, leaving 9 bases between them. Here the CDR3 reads CASSTDSNTGELFF. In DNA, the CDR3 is TGCGCCAGCAGCACTGACAGTAACACCGGGGAGCTGTTTTTT.

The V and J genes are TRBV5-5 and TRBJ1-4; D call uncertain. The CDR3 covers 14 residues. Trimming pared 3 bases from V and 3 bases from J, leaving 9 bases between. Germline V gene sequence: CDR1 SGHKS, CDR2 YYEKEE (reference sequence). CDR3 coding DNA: TGTGCCAGCAGCTGGACCGGGGCTAATGAAAAACTGTTTTTT. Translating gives CASSWTGANEKLFF.

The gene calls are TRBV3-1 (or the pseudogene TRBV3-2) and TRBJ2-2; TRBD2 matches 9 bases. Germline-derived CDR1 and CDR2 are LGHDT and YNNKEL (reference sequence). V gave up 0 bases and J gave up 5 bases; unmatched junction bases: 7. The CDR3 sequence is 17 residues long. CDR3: CASSQDTGTSPTGELFF. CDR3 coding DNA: TGTGCCAGCAGCCAAGATACCGGGACTAGCCCAACCGGGGAGCTGTTTTTT.

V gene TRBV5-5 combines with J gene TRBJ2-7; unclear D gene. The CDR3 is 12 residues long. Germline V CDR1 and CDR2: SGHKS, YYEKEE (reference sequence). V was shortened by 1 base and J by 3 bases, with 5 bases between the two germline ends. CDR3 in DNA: TGTGCCAGCAGCTTGATCAGCTACGAGCAGTACTTC. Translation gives CASSLISYEQYF.

The CDR3 DNA follows: TGTGCCAGCAGCTTTCAAGGGAGGGGCTACACCTTC. As protein: CASSFQGRGYTF. The gene calls are TRBV7-3 and TRBJ1-2; D is unresolved. Germline lookup yields CDR1 SGHTA and CDR2 FQGTGA. This CDR3 has 12 residues. Trimming removed 3 bases from V and 8 bases from J, with 10 bases in between.

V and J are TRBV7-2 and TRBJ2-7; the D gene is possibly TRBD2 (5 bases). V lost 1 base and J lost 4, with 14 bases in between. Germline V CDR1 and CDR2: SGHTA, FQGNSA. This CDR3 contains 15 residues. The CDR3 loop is CASSLVRLAPYEQYF. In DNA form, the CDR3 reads TGTGCCAGCAGCTTAGTTAGGCTAGCACCTTACGAGCAGTACTTC.

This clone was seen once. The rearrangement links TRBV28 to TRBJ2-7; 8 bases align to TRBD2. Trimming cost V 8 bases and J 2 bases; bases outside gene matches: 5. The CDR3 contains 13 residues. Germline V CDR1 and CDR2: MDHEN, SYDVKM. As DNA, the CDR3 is TGTGCCAGCGCAACTAGCGGAACCTACGAGCAGTACTTC. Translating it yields CASATSGTYEQYF.

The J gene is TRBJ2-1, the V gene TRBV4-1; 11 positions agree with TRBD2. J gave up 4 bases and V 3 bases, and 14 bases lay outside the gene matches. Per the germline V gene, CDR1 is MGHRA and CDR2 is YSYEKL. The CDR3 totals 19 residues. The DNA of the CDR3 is TGCGCCAGCAGCCAGGGGATTTCGCCGGGACTAGCGGCTTACAATGAGCAGTTCTTC. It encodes CASSQGISPGLAAYNEQFF.

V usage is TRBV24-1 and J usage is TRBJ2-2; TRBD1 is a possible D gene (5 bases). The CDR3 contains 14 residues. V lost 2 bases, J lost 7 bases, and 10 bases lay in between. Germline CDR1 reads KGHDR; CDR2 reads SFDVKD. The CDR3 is CATSDSGKGGELFF. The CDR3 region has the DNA TGTGCCACCAGTGATTCAGGGAAAGGCGGGGAGCTGTTTTTT.

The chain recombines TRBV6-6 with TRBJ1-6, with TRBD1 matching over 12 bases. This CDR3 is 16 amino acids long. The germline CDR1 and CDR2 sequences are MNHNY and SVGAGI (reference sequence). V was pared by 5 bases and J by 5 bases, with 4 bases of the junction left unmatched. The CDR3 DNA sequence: TGTGCCAGCAGTCCGGGACAGGGGGCGGATAATTCACCCCTCCACTTT. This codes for CASSPGQGADNSPLHF.

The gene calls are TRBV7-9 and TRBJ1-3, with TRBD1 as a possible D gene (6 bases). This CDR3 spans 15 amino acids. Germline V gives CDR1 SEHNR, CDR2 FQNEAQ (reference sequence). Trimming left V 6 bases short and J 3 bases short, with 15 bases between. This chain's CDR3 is CASSPQGLIGNTIYF. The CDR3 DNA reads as TGTGCCAGCAGTCCTCAGGGGCTAATTGGAAACACCATATATTTT.

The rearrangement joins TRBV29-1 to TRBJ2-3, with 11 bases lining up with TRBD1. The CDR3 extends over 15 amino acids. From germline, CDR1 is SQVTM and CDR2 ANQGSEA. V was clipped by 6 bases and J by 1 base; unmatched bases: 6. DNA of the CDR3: TGCAGCGTCGTAGGGACAGGGGGGCGCACAGATACGCAGTATTTT. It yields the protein CSVVGTGGRTDTQYF.

CDR3 sequence: CAWAEGRGPDEQYF. The CDR3 bases are TGTGCCTGGGCGGAGGGCAGGGGGCCGGACGAGCAGTACTTC. The rearrangement links TRBV30 to TRBJ2-7; 8 positions match TRBD1. Germline CDR1 is GTSNPN and CDR2 is SVGIG (reference sequence). V shed 5 bases, J shed 5 bases, and the junction held 11 bases outside the gene matches. The CDR3 is 14 residues long. Looking up the rest from reference TRBV30 and TRBJ2-7 gives the full variable domain: SQTIHQWPATLVQPVGSPLSLECTVEGTSNPNLYWYRQAAGRGLQLLFYSVGIGQISSEVPQNLSASRPQDRQFILSSKKLLLSDSGFYLCAWAEGRGPDEQYFGPGTRLTVT.

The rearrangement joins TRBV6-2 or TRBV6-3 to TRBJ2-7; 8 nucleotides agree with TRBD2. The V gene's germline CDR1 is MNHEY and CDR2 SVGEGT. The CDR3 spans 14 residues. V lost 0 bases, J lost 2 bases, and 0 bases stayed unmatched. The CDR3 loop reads CASSYSSGTYEQYF. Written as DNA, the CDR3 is TGTGCCAGCAGTTACTCTAGCGGGACCTACGAGCAGTACTTC.

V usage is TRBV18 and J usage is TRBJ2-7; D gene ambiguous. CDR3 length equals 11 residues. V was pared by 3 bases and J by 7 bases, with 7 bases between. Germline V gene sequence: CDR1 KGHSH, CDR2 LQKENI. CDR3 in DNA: TGTGCCAGCTCACCCGATACAGAGCAGTACTTC. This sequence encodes CASSPDTEQYF.

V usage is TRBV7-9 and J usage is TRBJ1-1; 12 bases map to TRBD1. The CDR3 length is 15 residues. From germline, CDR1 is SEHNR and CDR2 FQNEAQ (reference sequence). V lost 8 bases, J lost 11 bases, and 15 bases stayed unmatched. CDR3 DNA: TGTGCCAGCCGGAAAATGGGACAGGGGGCGACGCGGGCTTTCTTT. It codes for CASRKMGQGATRAFF. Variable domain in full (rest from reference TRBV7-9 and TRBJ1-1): DTGVSQNPRHKITKRGQNVTFRCDPISEHNRLYWYRQTLGQGPEFLTYFQNEAQLEKSRLLSDRFSAERPKGSFSTLEIQRTEQGDSAMYLCASRKMGQGATRAFFGQGTRLTVV.

CDR3 sequence reads: CAWAPSGGSYEQYF. CDR3 coding DNA: TGTGCCTGGGCTCCTAGCGGGGGCTCCTACGAGCAGTACTTC. The rearrangement links TRBV30 to TRBJ2-7; 10 bases map to TRBD2. The CDR3 has 14 amino acids. Germline V lookup: CDR1 GTSNPN, CDR2 SVGIG (reference sequence). J was trimmed by 0 bases and V by 5 bases; bases with no gene match: 4.

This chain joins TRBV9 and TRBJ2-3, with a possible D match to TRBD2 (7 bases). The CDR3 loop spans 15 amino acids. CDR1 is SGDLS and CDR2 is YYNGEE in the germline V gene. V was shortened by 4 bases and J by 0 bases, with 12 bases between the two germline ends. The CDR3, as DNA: TGTGCCAGCAGCATTCCGGGGGGCAGCACAGATACGCAGTATTTT. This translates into CASSIPGGSTDTQYF.

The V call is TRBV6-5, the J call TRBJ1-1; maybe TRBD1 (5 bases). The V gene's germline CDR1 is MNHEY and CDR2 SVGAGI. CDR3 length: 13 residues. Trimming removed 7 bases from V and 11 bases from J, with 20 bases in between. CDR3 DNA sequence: TGTGCCAGCAATGGAGGGACGGCGGCGGGGGCTTTCTTT. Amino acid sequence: CASNGGTAAGAFF.

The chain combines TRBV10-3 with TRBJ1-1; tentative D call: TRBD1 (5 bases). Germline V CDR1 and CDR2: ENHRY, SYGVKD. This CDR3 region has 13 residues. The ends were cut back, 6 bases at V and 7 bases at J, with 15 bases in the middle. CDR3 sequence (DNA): TGTGCCATCAGGAGGGAGGGGCCGAGTGAAGCTTTCTTT. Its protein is CAIRREGPSEAFF.

The chain's CDR3 is CASSPRHDRRGYTF. The CDR3 DNA sequence: TGTGCCAGCAGTCCCCGACACGACCGGCGTGGCTACACCTTC. The chain joins TRBV6-5 to TRBJ1-2, with D unresolved. The CDR3 runs to 14 residues. V lost 5 bases and J lost 7, with 17 bases in between. CDR1 is MNHEY and CDR2 is SVGAGI in the germline V gene.

DNA of the CDR3: TGTGCCAGCAGTTTGGCGGTGAGGACAGACTCTGGGGCCAACGTCCTGACTTTC. It specifies CASSLAVRTDSGANVLTF. The rearrangement uses TRBV27 and TRBJ2-6; perhaps TRBD1 as D (6 bases). Germline V CDR1 and CDR2: MNHEY, SMNVEV (reference sequence). This CDR3 is built from 18 residues. Trimming took 3 bases from V and 0 from J, leaving 15 bases between them.

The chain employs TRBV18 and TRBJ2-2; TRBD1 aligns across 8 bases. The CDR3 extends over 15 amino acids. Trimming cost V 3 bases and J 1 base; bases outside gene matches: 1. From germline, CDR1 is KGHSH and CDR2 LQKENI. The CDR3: CASSPGQVNTGELFF. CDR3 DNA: TGTGCCAGCTCACCGGGACAGGTGAACACCGGGGAGCTGTTTTTT.

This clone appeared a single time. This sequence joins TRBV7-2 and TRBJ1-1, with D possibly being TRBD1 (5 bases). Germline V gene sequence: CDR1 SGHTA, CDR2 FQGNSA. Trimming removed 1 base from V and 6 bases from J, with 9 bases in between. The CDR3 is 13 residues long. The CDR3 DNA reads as TGTGCCAGCAGCTTAGGCGGCAGGGCTGAAGCTTTCTTT. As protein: CASSLGGRAEAFF.